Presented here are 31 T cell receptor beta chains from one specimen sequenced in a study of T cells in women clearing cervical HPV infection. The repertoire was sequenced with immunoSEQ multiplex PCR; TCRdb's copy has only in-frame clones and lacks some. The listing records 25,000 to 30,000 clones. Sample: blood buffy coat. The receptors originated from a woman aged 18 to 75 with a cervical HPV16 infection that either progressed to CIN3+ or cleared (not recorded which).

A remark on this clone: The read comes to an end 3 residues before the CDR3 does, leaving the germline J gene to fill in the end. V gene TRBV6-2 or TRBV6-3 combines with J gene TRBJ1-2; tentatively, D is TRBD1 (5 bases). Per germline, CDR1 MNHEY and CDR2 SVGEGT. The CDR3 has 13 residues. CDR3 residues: CASSYGGGMSYTF. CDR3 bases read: TGTGCCAGCAGTTACGGCGGGGGAATGAGC.

This CDR3 reads CASSHNRDSEAFF. CDR3 DNA, as far as it was read: TGTGCCAGTAGCCACAACCGGGACAGTGAA. The chain joins TRBV19 to TRBJ1-1; 7 bases fit TRBD1. From the germline J gene comes the end of the CDR3, since the read stops 3 residues before it. V trimming: 6 bases; J trimming: 7 bases; junction bases outside the gene matches: 8. Germline lookup yields CDR1 LNHDA and CDR2 SQIVND (reference sequence). The CDR3 has 13 amino acids.

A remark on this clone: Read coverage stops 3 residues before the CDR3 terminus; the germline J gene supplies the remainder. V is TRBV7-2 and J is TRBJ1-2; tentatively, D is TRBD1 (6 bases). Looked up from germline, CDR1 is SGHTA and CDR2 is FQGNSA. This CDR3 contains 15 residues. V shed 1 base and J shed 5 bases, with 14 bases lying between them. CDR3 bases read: TGTGCCAGCAGCTTAGGAACAGGGAGGGGGTATGGC. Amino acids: CASSLGTGRGYG. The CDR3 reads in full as CASSLGTGRGYGYTF.

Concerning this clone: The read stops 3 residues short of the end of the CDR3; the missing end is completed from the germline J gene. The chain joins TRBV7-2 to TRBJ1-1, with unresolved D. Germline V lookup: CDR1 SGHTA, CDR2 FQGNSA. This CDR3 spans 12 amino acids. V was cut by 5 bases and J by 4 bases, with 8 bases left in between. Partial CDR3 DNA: TGTGCCAGCAGCCTACGATTCACTGAA. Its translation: CASSLRFTE. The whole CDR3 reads CASSLRFTEAFF.

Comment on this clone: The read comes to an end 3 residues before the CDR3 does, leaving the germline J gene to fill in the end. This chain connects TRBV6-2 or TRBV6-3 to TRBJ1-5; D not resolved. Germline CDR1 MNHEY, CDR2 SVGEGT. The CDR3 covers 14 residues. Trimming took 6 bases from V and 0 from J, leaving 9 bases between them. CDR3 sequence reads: CASRRPDSNQPQHF. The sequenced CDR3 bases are TGTGCCAGCAGGCGGCCAGATAGCAATCAGCCC.

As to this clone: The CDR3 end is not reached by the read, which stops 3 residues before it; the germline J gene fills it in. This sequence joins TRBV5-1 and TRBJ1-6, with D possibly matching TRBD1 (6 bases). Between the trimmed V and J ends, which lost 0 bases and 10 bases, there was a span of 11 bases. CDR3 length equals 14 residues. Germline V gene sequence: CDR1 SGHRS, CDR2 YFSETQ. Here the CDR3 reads CASSLANRDSPLHF. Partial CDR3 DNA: TGCGCCAGCAGCTTGGCCAACAGGGACTCACCC.

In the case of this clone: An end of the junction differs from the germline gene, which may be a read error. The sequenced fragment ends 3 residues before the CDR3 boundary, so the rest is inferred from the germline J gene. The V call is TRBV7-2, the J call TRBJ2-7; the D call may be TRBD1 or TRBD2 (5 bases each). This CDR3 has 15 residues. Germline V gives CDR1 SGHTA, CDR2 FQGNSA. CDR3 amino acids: CASSLGPGSSHEQYF. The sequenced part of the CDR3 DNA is TGTGCCAGCAGCTTAGGTCCAGGGAGCTCCCACGAG.

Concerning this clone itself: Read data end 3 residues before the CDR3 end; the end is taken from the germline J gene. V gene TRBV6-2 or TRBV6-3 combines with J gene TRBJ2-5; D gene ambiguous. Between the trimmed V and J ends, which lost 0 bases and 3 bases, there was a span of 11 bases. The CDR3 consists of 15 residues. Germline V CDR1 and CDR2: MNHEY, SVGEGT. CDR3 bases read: TGTGCCAGCAGTTACTCGGTAACTCGAGAAGAGACC. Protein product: CASSYSVTREET. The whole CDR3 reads CASSYSVTREETQYF.

CDR3 in amino acids: CASSLVFGQNYGYTF. The part of the CDR3 DNA that was read is TGCGCCAGCAGCTTGGTATTTGGACAGAACTATGGC. The chain is built from TRBV5-1 and TRBJ1-2; perhaps TRBD1 as D (6 bases). From the germline J gene comes the end of the CDR3, since the read stops 3 residues before it. The CDR3 spans 15 residues. V gave up 0 bases and J gave up 2 bases, with 11 bases separating them. CDR1 and CDR2 (germline): SGHRS, YFSETQ.

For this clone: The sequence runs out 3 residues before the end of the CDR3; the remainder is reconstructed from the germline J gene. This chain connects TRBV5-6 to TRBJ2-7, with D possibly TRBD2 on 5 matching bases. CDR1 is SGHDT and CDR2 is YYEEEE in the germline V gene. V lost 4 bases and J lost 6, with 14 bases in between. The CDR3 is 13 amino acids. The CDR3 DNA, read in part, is TGTGCCAGCAGCCCCGGGGTGAGTCGCGAG. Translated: CASSPGVSRE. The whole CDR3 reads CASSPGVSREQYF.

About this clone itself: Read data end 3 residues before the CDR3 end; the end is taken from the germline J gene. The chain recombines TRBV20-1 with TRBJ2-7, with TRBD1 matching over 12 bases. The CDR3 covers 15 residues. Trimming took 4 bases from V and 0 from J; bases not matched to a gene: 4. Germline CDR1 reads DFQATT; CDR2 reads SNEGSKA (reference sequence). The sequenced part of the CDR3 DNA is TGCAGTGCTACCCCGGGACAGGGGGCCTCCTACGAG. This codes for CSATPGQGASYE. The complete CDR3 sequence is CSATPGQGASYEQYF.

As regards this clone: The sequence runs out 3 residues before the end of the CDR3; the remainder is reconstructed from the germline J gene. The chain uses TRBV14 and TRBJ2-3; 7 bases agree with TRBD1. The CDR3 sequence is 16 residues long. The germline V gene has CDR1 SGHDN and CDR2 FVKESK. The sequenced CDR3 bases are TGTGCCAGCAGCCAGAGGCCCAAGAGGGGGACAGCGACG. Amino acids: CASSQRPKRGTAT. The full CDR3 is CASSQRPKRGTATQYF.

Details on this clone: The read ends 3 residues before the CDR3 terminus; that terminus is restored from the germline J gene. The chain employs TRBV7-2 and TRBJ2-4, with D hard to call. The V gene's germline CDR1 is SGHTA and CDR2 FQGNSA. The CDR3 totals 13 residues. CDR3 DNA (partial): TGTGCCAGCAGCTTAGGAACCAACTATGGT. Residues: CASSLGTNYG. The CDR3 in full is CASSLGTNYGQYF.

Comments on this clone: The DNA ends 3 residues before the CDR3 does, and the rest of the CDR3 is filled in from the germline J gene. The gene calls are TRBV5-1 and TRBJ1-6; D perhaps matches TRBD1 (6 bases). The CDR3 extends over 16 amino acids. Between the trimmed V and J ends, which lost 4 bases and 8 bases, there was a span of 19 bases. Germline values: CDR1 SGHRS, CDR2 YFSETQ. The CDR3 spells CASSTTGFNSDSPLHF. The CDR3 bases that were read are TGCGCCAGCAGCACAACAGGGTTCAACTCAGATTCACCC.

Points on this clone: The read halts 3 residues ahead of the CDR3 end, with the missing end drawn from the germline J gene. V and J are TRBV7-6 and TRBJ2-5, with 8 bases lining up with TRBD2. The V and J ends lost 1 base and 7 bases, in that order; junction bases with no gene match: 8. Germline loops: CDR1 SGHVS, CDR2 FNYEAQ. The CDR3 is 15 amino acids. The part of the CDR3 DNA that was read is TGTGCCAGCAGCTTAGGGGGACTAGGGGCAGGGACC. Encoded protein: CASSLGGLGAGT. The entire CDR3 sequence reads CASSLGGLGAGTQYF.

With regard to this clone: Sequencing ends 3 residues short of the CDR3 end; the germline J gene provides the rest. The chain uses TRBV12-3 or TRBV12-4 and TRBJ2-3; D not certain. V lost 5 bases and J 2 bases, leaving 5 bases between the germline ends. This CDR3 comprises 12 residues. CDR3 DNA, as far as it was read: TGTGCCAGCAGTCCTAACACAGATACG. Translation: CASSPNTDT. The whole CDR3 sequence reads CASSPNTDTQYF.

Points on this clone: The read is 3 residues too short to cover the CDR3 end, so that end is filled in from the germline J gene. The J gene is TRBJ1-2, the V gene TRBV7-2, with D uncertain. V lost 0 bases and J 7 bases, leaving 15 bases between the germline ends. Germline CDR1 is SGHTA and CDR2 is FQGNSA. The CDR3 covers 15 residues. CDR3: CASSLADTKGLGYTF. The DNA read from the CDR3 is TGTGCCAGCAGCTTAGCAGACACAAAGGGCCTTGGC.

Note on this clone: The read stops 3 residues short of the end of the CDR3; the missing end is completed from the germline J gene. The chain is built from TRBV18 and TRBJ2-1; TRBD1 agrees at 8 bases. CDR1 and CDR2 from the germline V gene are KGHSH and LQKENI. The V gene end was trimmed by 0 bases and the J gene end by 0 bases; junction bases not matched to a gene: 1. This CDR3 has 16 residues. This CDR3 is CASSPPTGGSYNEQFF. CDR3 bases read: TGTGCCAGCTCACCACCCACAGGGGGCTCCTACAATGAG.

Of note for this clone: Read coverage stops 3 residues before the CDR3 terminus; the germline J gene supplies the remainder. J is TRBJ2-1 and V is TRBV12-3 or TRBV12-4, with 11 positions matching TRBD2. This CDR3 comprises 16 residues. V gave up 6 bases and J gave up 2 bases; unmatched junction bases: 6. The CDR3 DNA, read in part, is TGTGCCAGCAGGTTCCCTAGCGGGGGGACCTACAATGAG. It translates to CASRFPSGGTYNE. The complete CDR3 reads CASRFPSGGTYNEQFF.

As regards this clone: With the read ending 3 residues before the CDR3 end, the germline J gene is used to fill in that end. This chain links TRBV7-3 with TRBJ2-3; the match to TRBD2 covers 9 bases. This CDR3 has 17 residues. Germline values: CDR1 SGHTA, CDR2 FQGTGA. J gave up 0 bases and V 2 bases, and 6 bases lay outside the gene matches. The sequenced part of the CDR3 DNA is TGTGCCAGCAGCTTATGGGCTAGCGGGGTGAGCACAGATACG. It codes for CASSLWASGVSTDT. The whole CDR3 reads CASSLWASGVSTDTQYF.

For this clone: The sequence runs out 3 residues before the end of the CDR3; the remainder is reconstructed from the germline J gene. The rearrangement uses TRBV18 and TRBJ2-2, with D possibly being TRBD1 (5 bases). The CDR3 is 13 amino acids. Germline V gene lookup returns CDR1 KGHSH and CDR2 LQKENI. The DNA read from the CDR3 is TGTGCCAGCTCCCAGGGCGAGAAGGGAAAG. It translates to CASSQGEKGK. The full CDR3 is CASSQGEKGKLFF.

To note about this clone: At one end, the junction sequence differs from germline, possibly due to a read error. CDR3: CASSPLLAGGTDTQYF. The CDR3 bases that were read are TGCGCCAGCAGCCCGCTCTTGGCGGGGGGCACAGATACG. This sequence joins TRBV4-2 and TRBJ2-3, with 7 bases aligning to TRBD2. The CDR3 end is not reached by the read, which stops 3 residues before it; the germline J gene fills it in. The CDR3 runs 16 residues. The germline CDR1 and CDR2 sequences are LGHNA and YNFKEQ.

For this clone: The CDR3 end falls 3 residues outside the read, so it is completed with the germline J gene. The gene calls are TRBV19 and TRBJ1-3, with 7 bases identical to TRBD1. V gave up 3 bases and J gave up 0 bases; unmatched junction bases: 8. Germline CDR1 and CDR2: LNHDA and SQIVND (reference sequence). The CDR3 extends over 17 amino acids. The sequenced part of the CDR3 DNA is TGTGCCAGTAGTATGCTGAGGACAGGAAGCTCTGGAAACACC. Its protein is CASSMLRTGSSGNT. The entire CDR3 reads CASSMLRTGSSGNTIYF.

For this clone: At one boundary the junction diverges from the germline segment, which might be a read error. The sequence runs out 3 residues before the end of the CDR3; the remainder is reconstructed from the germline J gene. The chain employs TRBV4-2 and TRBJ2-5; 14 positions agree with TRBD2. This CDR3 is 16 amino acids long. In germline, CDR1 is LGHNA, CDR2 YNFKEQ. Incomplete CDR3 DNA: TGCGCCAGCAGCCTGGGACTAGCGGGGGTCCAAGAGACC. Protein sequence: CASSLGLAGVQET. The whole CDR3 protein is CASSLGLAGVQETQYF.

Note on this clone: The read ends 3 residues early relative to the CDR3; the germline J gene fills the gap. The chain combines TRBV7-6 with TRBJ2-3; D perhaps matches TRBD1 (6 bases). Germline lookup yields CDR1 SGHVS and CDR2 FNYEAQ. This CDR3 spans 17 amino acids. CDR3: CASSPGATVYGNQPQYF. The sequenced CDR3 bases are TGTGCCAGCAGCCCAGGGGCTACAGTTTACGGAAATCAGCCG.

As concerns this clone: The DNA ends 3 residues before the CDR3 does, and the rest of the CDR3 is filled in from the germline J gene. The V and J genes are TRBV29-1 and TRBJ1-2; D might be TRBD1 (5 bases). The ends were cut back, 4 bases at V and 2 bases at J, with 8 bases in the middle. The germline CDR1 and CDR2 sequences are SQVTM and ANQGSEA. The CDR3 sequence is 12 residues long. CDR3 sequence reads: CSVGGGNYGYTF. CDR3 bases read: TGCAGCGTTGGGGGCGGAAACTATGGC. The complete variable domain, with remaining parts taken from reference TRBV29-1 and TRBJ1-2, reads SAVISQKPSRDICQRGTSLTIQCQVDSQVTMMFWYRQQPGQSLTLIATANQGSEATYESGFVIDKFPISRPNLTFSTLTVSNMSPEDSSIYLCSVGGGNYGYTFGSGTRLTVV.

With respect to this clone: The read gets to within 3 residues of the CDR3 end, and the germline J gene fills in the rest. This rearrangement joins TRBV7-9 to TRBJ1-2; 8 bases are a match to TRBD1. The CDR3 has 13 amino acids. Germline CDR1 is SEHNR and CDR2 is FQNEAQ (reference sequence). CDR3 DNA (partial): TGTGCCAGCAGCCAGGGGGCGTTCTCCGAC. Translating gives CASSQGAFSD. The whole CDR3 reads CASSQGAFSDYTF.

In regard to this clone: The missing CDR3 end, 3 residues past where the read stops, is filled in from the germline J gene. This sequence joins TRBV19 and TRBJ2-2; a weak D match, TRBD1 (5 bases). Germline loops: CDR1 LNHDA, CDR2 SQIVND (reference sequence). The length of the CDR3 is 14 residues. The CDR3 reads CASRPDSHNEKLFF. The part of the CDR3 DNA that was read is TGTGCCAGTAGGCCTGACAGCCATAATGAAAAG.

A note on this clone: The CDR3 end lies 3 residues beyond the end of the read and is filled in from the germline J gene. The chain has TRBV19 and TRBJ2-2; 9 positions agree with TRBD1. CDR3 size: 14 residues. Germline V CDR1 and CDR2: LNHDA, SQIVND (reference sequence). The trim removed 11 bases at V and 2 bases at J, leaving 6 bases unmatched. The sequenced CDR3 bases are TGTGCCGGCAGGGACAGGGCTAACACCGGGGAG. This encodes CAGRDRANTGE. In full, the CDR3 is CAGRDRANTGELFF. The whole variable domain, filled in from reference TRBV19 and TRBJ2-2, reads DGGITQSPKYLFRKEGQNVTLSCEQNLNHDAMYWYRQDPGQGLRLIYYSQIVNDFQKGDIAEGYSVSREKKESFPLTVTSAQKNPTAFYLCAGRDRANTGELFFGEGSRLTVL.

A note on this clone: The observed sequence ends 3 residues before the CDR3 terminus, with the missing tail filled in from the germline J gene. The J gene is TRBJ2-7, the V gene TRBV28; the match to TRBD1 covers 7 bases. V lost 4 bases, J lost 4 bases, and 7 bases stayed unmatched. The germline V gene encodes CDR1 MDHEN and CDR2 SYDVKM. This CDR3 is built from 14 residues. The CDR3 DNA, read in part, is TGTGCCAGCAGTTCCCCCCCCAGGGGGTACGAG. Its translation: CASSSPPRGYE. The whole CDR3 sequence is CASSSPPRGYEQYF.

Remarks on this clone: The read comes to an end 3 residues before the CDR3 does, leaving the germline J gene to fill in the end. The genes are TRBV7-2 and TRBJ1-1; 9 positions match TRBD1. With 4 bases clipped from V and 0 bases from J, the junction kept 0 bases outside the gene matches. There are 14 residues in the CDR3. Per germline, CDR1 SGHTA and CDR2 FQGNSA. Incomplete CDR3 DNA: TGTGCCAGCAGCTGGGACAGGGTGAACACTGAA. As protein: CASSWDRVNTE. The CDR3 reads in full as CASSWDRVNTEAFF.